This T cell receptor beta chain was observed in a study of blood T cell repertoires in COVID-19 (TCRdb year 2020). Context from the whole study: Collaborator samples came from the United States, Italy and Spain and covered acute and convalescent phases of COVID-19. The material from the prospective study consisted of cDNA or gDNA derived from T cells, B-cell-depleted T cells, or PBMCs. The dataset comprised deeply sampled blood TCRbeta repertoires from subjects exposed to, actively infected with, or recovered from COVID-19. The repertoires were made available in a free public database intended to serve as a resource for research on the immune response to SARS-CoV-2. Nearly every sample came with metadata listing a de-identified subject ID, COVID-19 status, age in years and sex. The samples were drawn from the first 160 participants of the ongoing ImmuneRACE study and from 950 to 1,500 subjects provided by 6 global collaborators. Where available, HLA class I and class II types were obtained from metadata supplied by the sample provider rather than from assay-based typing.

Broad study findings and their caveats: The amount of clinical and demographic metadata varied by source and participant and was provided uncurated.

With respect to this clone: Its target antigen remains unknown. No base qualities exist here, and no much larger clone lies one base off it.

At one collaborating source in Seattle, patients were enrolled during active infection and were followed longitudinally through the course of disease. Whole blood was collected in K2EDTA tubes by collaborating institutions according to the institutions' own protocols. Collaborator samples were shipped for TCRbeta analysis as frozen whole blood, isolated PBMCs, or DNA extracted from either sample type. TCRbeta CDR3 regions were amplified from genomic DNA using the immunoSEQ Assay, a bias-controlled multiplex PCR. The authors processed their data as follows. The number of nucleated cells in each sample was estimated by amplification of reference gene primers within the assay. To quantify the absolute abundance of each unique TCRbeta CDR3 rearrangement, sequence reads were collapsed and filtered. For each sample, productive Simpson clonality was calculated as the square root of Simpson's diversity index over productive rearrangements. TCRdb obtained this table from immuneACCESS and retained in-frame rearrangements with V and J assigned. These tables miss some clones; where compared with another copy, unresolved V genes account for less than half of the shortfall, and the remainder is unexplained. V and J calls and clone size are those listed in that table; D and trimming were worked out from the DNA. The sample table lists roughly 300,000 clones, approximately 87% of them with a count of one. The ten biggest clones cover about 12% of the sample.

CDR3 length: 14 amino acids, cysteine to phenylalanine. The kept DNA is CDR3 alone, 42 bases in frame from the first base. The junction carries 19 bases between V and J, which are trimmed by 10 bases and 3 bases respectively. From the germline V gene, CDR1 is SGHNT and CDR2 is YENEEA. The rearrangement joined TRBV11-3 to TRBJ2-7; the D gene cannot be resolved reliably. Sequenced: peripheral blood. This receptor was taken from a woman in her thirties with COVID-19, enrolled during active disease. The sequenced DNA: TGTGCCACCCTCAGTCCCCCATGGCACTACGAGCAGTACTTC. Translated, it gives CATLSPPWHYEQYF.